This T cell receptor beta chain derives from a study of shared clonotypes between healthy human individuals. Overall study context: CD8 memory received one plate per donor, CD8 naive two, CD4 memory three and CD4 naive three. Broader study findings: Roughly 4.6% of naive CD4 clonotypes were common to several donors.

Only in-frame clones appear in the TCRdb table, and some are missing; sequencing was by immunoSEQ multiplex PCR. This table has about 2 million clones, 85% to 95% appearing once. Trimming removed 3 bases from V and 2 bases from J, with 15 bases in between. This CDR3 contains 16 residues. The germline V gene has CDR1 SGHVS and CDR2 FNYEAQ. This clone was observed once. What it recognizes is unknown. Donation came from healthy HIV-negative adults that had no recent acute infections or vaccinations. Only Caucasian adults living in Nashville, Tennessee made up the donor group. The rearrangement uses TRBV7-6 and TRBJ2-3; D may be TRBD1 (6 bases). The sample was naive CD4+ T cells sorted from blood. Subset of the sample: CD45RA+ positively selected. The receptor's source is a man aged 18 to 29 in good health. This chain's CDR3 is CASSFTGSLVTDTQYF. The CDR3 region has the DNA TGTGCCAGCAGCTTTACAGGGAGTCTTGTCACAGATACGCAGTATTTT.